The rows below give T cell receptor beta chains drawn from one sample of a study of blood T cell repertoires in COVID-19. This table comes from immunoSEQ multiplex PCR, and its TCRdb copy is limited to in-frame clones, with some not included. The sample lists roughly 200,000 clones; around 86% were seen once. Sequenced material: peripheral blood. The receptors shown here come from a woman aged 30 to 39 with active or convalescent COVID-19. Each CDR3 is given with its conserved first and last residue. The D gene is left open where the match is weak. Size values are once, few and many counts, or a class for expanded clones, and some rows have none.

>TRBJ2-2|TRBD2|TRBV4-1|NA
CASRPREGLGTGELFF
TGCGCCAGCAGACCCCGGGAGGGCCTCGGCACCGGGGAGCTGTTTTTT
>TRBJ1-1|NA|TRBV19|NA
CASSAGLTNTEAFF
TGTGCCAGTAGTGCGGGCCTTACGAACACTGAAGCTTTCTTT
>TRBJ2-3|NA|TRBV10-3|NA
CAISESTPGGSDTQYF
TGTGCCATCAGTGAGTCGACACCAGGGGGGTCAGATACGCAGTATTTT
>TRBJ1-2|TRBD1|TRBV7-8|once
CASDSRQGSSYGYTF
TGTGCCAGCGATTCTAGACAGGGGAGCTCCTATGGCTACACCTTC
>TRBJ1-2|TRBD1|TRBV15|NA
CATSRDLGTAIYGYTF
TGTGCCACCAGCAGAGATCTCGGGACAGCAATCTATGGCTACACCTTC
>TRBJ2-3|TRBD2|TRBV7-2|NA
CASSLVGGTSVITDTQYF
TGTGCCAGCAGCTTAGTGGGCGGGACTAGCGTCATCACAGATACGCAGTATTTT
>TRBJ2-7|TRBD1|TRBV28|NA
CASSFGQGLYEQYF
TGTGCCAGCAGTTTCGGACAGGGCCTCTACGAGCAGTACTTC
>TRBJ2-2|NA|TRBV19|NA
CASSIGGPPNTGELFF
TGTGCCAGTAGTATCGGGGGGCCACCGAACACCGGGGAGCTGTTTTTT
>TRBJ2-1|NA|TRBV3-1/TRBV3-2|NA
CATTPTWSSYNEQFF
TGTGCCACCACCCCCACTTGGAGCTCCTACAATGAGCAGTTCTTC
>TRBJ2-1|NA|TRBV5-5|NA
CASWTGGTDSRSSLYVEQFF
TGTGCCAGCTGGACCGGCGGGACAGATAGCCGATCGAGCCTTTACGTTGAGCAGTTCTTC
>TRBJ1-1|NA|TRBV30|NA
CAWSAGGTEAFF
TGTGCCTGGAGTGCCGGGGGTACTGAAGCTTTCTTT
>TRBJ1-1|NA|TRBV6-5|once
CASSYWANTEAFF
TGTGCCAGCAGTTACTGGGCGAACACTGAAGCTTTCTTT
>TRBJ1-1|NA|TRBV19|NA
CASSIGSRDTEAFF
TGTGCCAGTAGTATCGGTTCCCGGGACACTGAAGCTTTCTTT
>TRBJ1-1|TRBD1|TRBV15|NA
CATSLQRTGGTEAFF
TGTGCCACCAGCCTACAGCGGACAGGGGGCACTGAAGCTTTCTTT